This TCR beta chain was sequenced in a study of blood T cell repertoires in COVID-19. Study background: The analysed material was cDNA or gDNA that came from T cells, B-cell-depleted T cells, or PBMCs.

The data were produced by immunoSEQ multiplex PCR, yet TCRdb's version contains in-frame clones alone and is incomplete. The data contain 120,000 to 150,000 clones, approximately 88% of them singletons. This CDR3 comprises 15 residues. The J segment lost 7 bases and the V segment lost 0 bases, leaving 8 bases of the junction unmatched. The germline V gene encodes CDR1 SGHRS and CDR2 YFSETQ. The sequence was collected from a human donor in a cohort sampled during active COVID-19. This chain links TRBV5-1 with TRBJ1-1, with 8 bases aligning to TRBD1. The sample comprised peripheral blood. This chain's CDR3 is CASSLVTGDGDEAFF. The DNA for the CDR3 is TGCGCCAGCAGCTTGGTGACAGGGGATGGAGATGAAGCTTTCTTT. Full variable domain (outside the CDR3, taken from reference TRBV5-1 and TRBJ1-1): KAGVTQTPRYLIKTRGQQVTLSCSPISGHRSVSWYQQTPGQGLQFLFEYFSETQRNKGNFPGRFSGRQFSNSRSEMNVSTLELGDSALYLCASSLVTGDGDEAFFGQGTRLTVV.